This entry lists 24 T cell receptor beta chains sequenced from one sample in a study of CD8 T cells in Susac syndrome. After extraction with the RNeasy kit, about 0.5 to 1 ug of the RNA was reverse transcribed using random hexamers. TCRdb itself ran the immunoSEQ multiplex PCR reads through MiXCR, one entry per CDR3 protein. The sample lists under 85,000 distinct CDR3 sequences, about 94% seen once, with roughly 0.47% in the top ten. Sample: CD8+ T cells from PBMCs. The receptors shown here come from a human donor with Susac syndrome.

This chain connects TRBV6-5 to TRBJ1-4, with D possibly matching TRBD1 (6 bases). The CDR3 spans 14 residues. Germline values: CDR1 MNHEY, CDR2 SVGAGI. V was trimmed by 5 bases and J by 3 bases, leaving 10 bases between them. The CDR3 bases are TGTGCCAGCAGTCGGACAGAACCTAATGAAAAACTGTTTTTT. Encoded protein: CASSRTEPNEKLFF.

The chain recombines TRBV7-9 with TRBJ2-5; D is unclear. The CDR3 is 15 residues long. CDR1 SEHNR and CDR2 FQNEAQ come from the germline V gene (reference sequence). V shed 2 bases and J shed 3 bases, with 13 bases lying between them. CDR3 region: CASSLPGQLKETQYF. CDR3 coding DNA: TGTGCCAGCAGCTTACCTGGGCAGCTGAAAGAGACCCAGTACTTC.

With regard to this clonotype: A junction boundary mismatches the germline segment, possibly from a read error. The chain links TRBV7-3 to TRBJ2-3; D unresolved. This CDR3 is 14 amino acids long. Germline assignment: CDR1 SGHTA and CDR2 FQGTGA. The CDR3 loop is CASSRWDSRDTQYF. In DNA, the CDR3 is TGTGCCAGCAGCAGGTGGGATAGCAGAGATACGCAGTATTTT.

The chain combines TRBV20-1 with TRBJ1-5, with D uncertain. This CDR3 has 16 residues. Germline CDR1 is DFQATT and CDR2 is SNEGSKA (reference sequence). The CDR3 here is CTRDSLAQRGNQPQHF. The CDR3 bases are TGCACCCGGGATAGTCTGGCTCAGCGGGGCAATCAGCCCCAGCATTTT.

The chain employs TRBV4-1 and TRBJ1-5; D is ambiguous. There are 15 residues in the CDR3. V gave up 2 bases and J gave up 1 base, with 9 bases separating them. Germline CDR1 MGHRA, CDR2 YSYEKL. The CDR3 here is CASSQRQISNQPQHF. CDR3 nucleotides: TGCGCCAGCAGCCAACGGCAGATAAGCAATCAGCCCCAGCATTTT.

This clonotype appeared once. The chain joins TRBV29-1 to TRBJ1-2, with D unclear. This CDR3 has 12 residues. Per germline, CDR1 SQVTM and CDR2 ANQGSEA. Trimming removed 4 bases at V and 2 bases at J, with 8 bases between. The CDR3 sequence: CSVGSKNYGYTF. CDR3 coding DNA: TGCAGCGTTGGTTCAAAAAACTATGGCTACACCTTC. Together with reference TRBV29-1 and TRBJ1-2, the CDR3 gives the full variable domain: SAVISQKPSRDICQRGTSLTIQCQVDSQVTMMFWYRQQPGQSLTLIATANQGSEATYESGFVIDKFPISRPNLTFSTLTVSNMSPEDSSIYLCSVGSKNYGYTFGSGTRLTVV.

The chain employs TRBV19 and TRBJ2-7; TRBD1 or TRBD2 may be the D gene (5 bases each). Trimming left V 3 bases short and J 3 bases short, with 15 bases between. Germline V gene data show CDR1 as LNHDA and CDR2 as SQIVND (reference sequence). This CDR3 has 15 residues. Here the CDR3 reads CASSITGGSGYEQYF. CDR3 in DNA: TGTGCCAGTAGTATCACAGGAGGCAGCGGCTACGAGCAGTACTTC.

This sequence joins TRBV5-8 and TRBJ2-7, with D unresolved. CDR3 length: 11 residues. Germline CDR1 reads SGHTS; CDR2 reads YDEGEE. Deletions cut 2 bases from V and 8 bases from J, with 8 bases between. The CDR3 sequence: CASSFDVKQYF. The CDR3 region has the DNA TGTGCCAGCAGCTTCGACGTCAAGCAGTACTTC.

The chain joins TRBV2 to TRBJ2-3; D is ambiguous. V was cut by 8 bases and J by 0 bases, with 15 bases left in between. Germline CDR1 SNHLY, CDR2 FYNNEI. The CDR3 spans 15 residues. CDR3 sequence: CASFEKLRSTDTQYF. The CDR3 DNA reads as TGTGCCAGCTTCGAGAAACTCCGGAGCACAGATACGCAGTATTTT.

In nucleotides, the CDR3 is TGTGCCAGCAGTTCCTCAGGGACAGGGAACACTGAAGCTTTCTTT. Its protein is CASSSSGTGNTEAFF. This chain joins TRBV7-8 and TRBJ1-1; 8 bases match TRBD1. The length of the CDR3 is 15 residues. The germline CDR1 and CDR2 sequences are SGHVS and FQNEAQ. Trimming took 6 bases from V and 1 from J; bases not matched to a gene: 7.

The rearrangement links TRBV2 to TRBJ2-7, with a weak D call TRBD2 (5 bases). The V end was cut by 2 bases, the J end by 2 bases, with 13 bases between. This CDR3 has 15 amino acids. Germline values: CDR1 SNHLY, CDR2 FYNNEI. The chain's CDR3 is CASSEIVDGTYEQYF. CDR3 DNA: TGTGCCAGCAGTGAAATCGTGGACGGGACCTACGAGCAGTACTTC. Full variable domain (remainder filled in from reference TRBV2 and TRBJ2-7): EPEVTQTPSHQVTQMGQEVILRCVPISNHLYFYWYRQILGQKVEFLVSFYNNEISEKSEIFDDQFSVERPDGSNFTLKIRSTKLEDSAMYFCASSEIVDGTYEQYFGPGTRLTVT.

This clonotype was counted a single time. The chain is built from TRBV20-1 and TRBJ2-2; perhaps TRBD1 as D (5 bases). The CDR3 consists of 13 residues. V lost 6 bases to trimming and J lost 0 bases, with 8 bases between them. In germline, CDR1 is DFQATT, CDR2 SNEGSKA (reference sequence). The CDR3: CSALDTNTGELFF. DNA for the CDR3: TGCAGTGCCCTGGACACGAACACCGGGGAGCTGTTTTTT.

The chain is built from TRBV7-9 and TRBJ2-7; no definite D call. Germline V gene sequence: CDR1 SEHNR, CDR2 FQNEAQ (reference sequence). The CDR3 contains 15 residues. V was pared by 5 bases and J by 0 bases, with 14 bases between. The CDR3 reads CASSIITVNSYEQYF. CDR3 nucleotides: TGTGCCAGCAGCATTATTACGGTCAACTCCTACGAGCAGTACTTC.

This clonotype appeared once. The chain couples TRBV7-9 to TRBJ2-7; no definite D call. Deletions cut 4 bases from V and 3 bases from J, with 4 bases between. Per germline, CDR1 SEHNR and CDR2 FQNEAQ (reference sequence). This CDR3 region has 11 residues. The CDR3 DNA sequence: TGTGCCAGCAGCTGGAACTACGAGCAGTACTTC. Translation: CASSWNYEQYF.

The J gene is TRBJ2-2, the V gene TRBV5-4; D is unresolved. The CDR3 length is 15 residues. CDR1 and CDR2 (germline): SGHNT, YYREEE (reference sequence). Trimming pared 4 bases from V and 1 base from J, leaving 11 bases between. CDR3 nucleotide sequence: TGTGCCAGCAGCACAAGGACCCAGAACACCGGGGAGCTGTTTTTT. Translation: CASSTRTQNTGELFF.

The chain's CDR3 is CASSPRRSPIGTEAFF. The CDR3 DNA sequence: TGTGCCAGCAGTCCCAGACGGAGTCCGATAGGCACTGAAGCTTTCTTT. The genes are TRBV28 and TRBJ1-1; D unresolved. The CDR3 is 16 amino acids. Per the germline V gene, CDR1 is MDHEN and CDR2 is SYDVKM. Trimming removed 5 bases from V and 4 bases from J, with 20 bases in between.

This clonotype showed up just once. The chain joins TRBV28 to TRBJ1-5, with unresolved D. This CDR3 has 15 amino acids. V gave up 3 bases and J gave up 0 bases, with 9 bases separating them. Germline V lookup: CDR1 MDHEN, CDR2 SYDVKM. CDR3 protein: CASSLAGDSNQPQHF. The CDR3 nucleotides read TGTGCCAGCAGTTTGGCCGGAGATAGCAATCAGCCCCAGCATTTT.

This rearrangement joins TRBV15 to TRBJ2-3, with 11 bases fitting TRBD2. V shed 1 base and J 2 bases; nucleotides not matched to a gene: 5. The CDR3 is 17 amino acids. The V gene's germline CDR1 is LNHNV and CDR2 YYDKDF (reference sequence). This CDR3 reads CATSRVRGLAVTDTQYF. In DNA, the CDR3 is TGTGCCACCAGCAGAGTTCGGGGACTAGCGGTCACAGATACGCAGTATTTT. The full variable domain, completed using reference TRBV15 and TRBJ2-3, is DAMVIQNPRYQVTQFGKPVTLSCSQTLNHNVMYWYQQKSSQAPKLLFHYYDKDFNNEADTPDNFQSRRPNTSFCFLDIRSPGLGDTAMYLCATSRVRGLAVTDTQYFGPGTRLTVL.

The chain recombines TRBV11-3 with TRBJ2-1; possibly TRBD1 for D (6 bases). Trimming left V 5 bases short and J 0 bases short, with 11 bases between. The CDR3 is made up of 15 amino acids. Germline CDR1 SGHNT, CDR2 YENEEA. The CDR3, as DNA: TGTGCCAGCAGCGTGGGACAAAACTCCTACAATGAGCAGTTCTTC. Its protein is CASSVGQNSYNEQFF.

This chain links TRBV19 with TRBJ1-1; D gene ambiguous. The V gene's germline CDR1 is LNHDA and CDR2 SQIVND (reference sequence). The CDR3 consists of 14 residues. Trimming removed 2 bases at V and 1 base at J, with 8 bases between. This CDR3 reads CASSIFRPNTEAFF. CDR3 bases: TGTGCCAGTAGTATATTCAGGCCGAACACTGAAGCTTTCTTT. The variable domain in full, completed from reference TRBV19 and TRBJ1-1, reads DGGITQSPKYLFRKEGQNVTLSCEQNLNHDAMYWYRQDPGQGLRLIYYSQIVNDFQKGDIAEGYSVSREKKESFPLTVTSAQKNPTAFYLCASSIFRPNTEAFFGQGTRLTVV.

Here the CDR3 reads CASSLGLAGGPGNEQFF. The CDR3 coding sequence is TGTGCCAGCAGCTTAGGACTAGCGGGAGGGCCGGGCAATGAGCAGTTCTTC. V usage is TRBV7-2 and J usage is TRBJ2-1, with TRBD2 matching over 14 bases. Germline values: CDR1 SGHTA, CDR2 FQGNSA. The CDR3 has 17 amino acids. V lost 1 base and J lost 6; bases outside the gene matches: 5.

In DNA form, the CDR3 reads TGTGCCAGCAGTACACTGGGAGCGGGAGCTGAGCAGTTCTTC. It encodes CASSTLGAGAEQFF. The chain links TRBV27 to TRBJ2-1; 8 bases align to TRBD2. After removal of 5 bases from V and 9 bases from J, the junction contained 9 bases not matched to a gene. The CDR3 covers 14 residues. Germline V gives CDR1 MNHEY, CDR2 SMNVEV (reference sequence).

The CDR3 sequence: CASSISVDTEAFF. The CDR3, as DNA: TGTGCCAGTAGTATATCGGTCGACACTGAAGCTTTCTTT. The chain is built from TRBV19 and TRBJ1-1, with D unclear. In germline, CDR1 is LNHDA, CDR2 SQIVND (reference sequence). The CDR3 has 13 amino acids. Deletions cut 2 bases from V and 3 bases from J, with 7 bases between.

The gene calls are TRBV21-1 and TRBJ1-1; the table's D call TRBD1 went unverified against the DNA. TRBV21-1 is described as a pseudogene. The CDR3 covers 12 residues. The CDR3 loop reads CASRPPRTEAFF. The CDR3 DNA is TGTGCCAGCCGACCCCCGCGGACTGAAGCTTTCTTT.